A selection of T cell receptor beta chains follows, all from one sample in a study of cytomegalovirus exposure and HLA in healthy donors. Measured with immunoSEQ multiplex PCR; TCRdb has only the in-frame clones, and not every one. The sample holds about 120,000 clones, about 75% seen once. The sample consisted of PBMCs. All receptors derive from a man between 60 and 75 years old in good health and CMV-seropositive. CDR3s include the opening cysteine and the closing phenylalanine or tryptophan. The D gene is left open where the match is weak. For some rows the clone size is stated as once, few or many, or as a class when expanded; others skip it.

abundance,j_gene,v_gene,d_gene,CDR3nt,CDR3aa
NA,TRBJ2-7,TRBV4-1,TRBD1,TGCGCCAGCAGCCAATACAGGGGCCCCTACGAGCAGTACTTC,CASSQYRGPYEQYF
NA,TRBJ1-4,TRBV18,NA,TGTGCCAGCTCACCACCGGGGGGTTTCAATGAAAAACTGTTTTTT,CASSPPGGFNEKLFF
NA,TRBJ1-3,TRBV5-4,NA,TGTGCCAGCAGCTTGGAGAGCTCTGGAAACACCATATATTTT,CASSLESSGNTIYF
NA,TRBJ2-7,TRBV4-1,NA,TGCGCCAGCAGCCAAGATTGGGCCACATACGAGCAGTACTTC,CASSQDWATYEQYF
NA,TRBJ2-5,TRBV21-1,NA,TGTGCCAGCAGCAAAGAGGCGGGGGGGCTGAGGGAGACCCAGTACTTC,CASSKEAGGLRETQYF
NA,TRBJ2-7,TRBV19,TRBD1,TGTGCCAGTAGTATGACGGACAGGTCCTACGAGCAGTACTTC,CASSMTDRSYEQYF
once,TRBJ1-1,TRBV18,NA,TGTGCCAGCTCACCAATGATATCAGGGGCTCCTGAAGCTTTCTTT,CASSPMISGAPEAFF
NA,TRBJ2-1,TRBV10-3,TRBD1,TGTGCCATCAGTGACCCGGGGACAGGGGGCGGGAATGAGCAGTTCTTC,CAISDPGTGGGNEQFF
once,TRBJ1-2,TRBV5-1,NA,TGCGCCAGCAGCTTGGGTCCCCCCCCGAGCTATGGCTACACCTTC,CASSLGPPPSYGYTF
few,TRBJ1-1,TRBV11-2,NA,TGTGCCAGCAGCTTAGGAGGGTCGGGATTCACTGAAGCTTTCTTT,CASSLGGSGFTEAFF
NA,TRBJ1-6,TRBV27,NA,TGTGCCAGCAGTTCAAATTCACCCCTCCACTTT,CASSSNSPLHF
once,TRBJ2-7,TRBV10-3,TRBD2,TGTGCCATCAGTCTACTAGCGGGAGGAATTAGATCCGGTTCCTACGAGCAGTACTTC,CAISLLAGGIRSGSYEQYF
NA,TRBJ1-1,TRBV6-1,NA,TGTGCCAGCACCCCCGAGTTGAACACTGAAGCTTTCTTT,CASTPELNTEAFF
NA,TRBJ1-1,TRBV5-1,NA,TGCGCCAGCAGCCGGGGGAACACTGAAGCTTTCTTT,CASSRGNTEAFF
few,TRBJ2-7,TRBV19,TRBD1,TGTGCCAGTAGTATAGTAAGGACAGGGGGCGGGGAGCAGTACTTC,CASSIVRTGGGEQYF
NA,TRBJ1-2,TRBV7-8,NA,TGTGCCAGCAGCTTAGACAGATCAGCTAACTATGGCTACACCTTC,CASSLDRSANYGYTF
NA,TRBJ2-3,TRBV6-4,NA,TGTGCCAGCAGTCCTACCTCCGGTGGGGCGGTCACAGATACGCAGTATTTT,CASSPTSGGAVTDTQYF
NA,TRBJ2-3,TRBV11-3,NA,TGTGCCAGCAGCCGTCAAGGTACTGCGGGGGATACGCAGTATTTT,CASSRQGTAGDTQYF
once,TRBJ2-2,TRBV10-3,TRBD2,TGTGCCATCAGTGCGACTAGCGGGAGATACCCGAGCACCGGGGAGCTGTTTTTT,CAISATSGRYPSTGELFF
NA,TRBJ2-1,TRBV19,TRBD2,TGTGCCAGTAGTAGACTAGCGGGAGAGGCTTTCAATGAGCAGTTCTTC,CASSRLAGEAFNEQFF
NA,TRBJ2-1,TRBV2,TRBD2,TGTGCCAGCAGTGAACTAGCGGGATCTTACAATGAGCAGTTCTTC,CASSELAGSYNEQFF
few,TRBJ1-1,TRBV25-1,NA,TGTGCCAGCAGCCTCCGGGGGAACACTGAAGCTTTCTTT,CASSLRGNTEAFF
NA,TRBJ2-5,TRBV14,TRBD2,TGTGCCAGCAGCCAAGACGGGAGGGCCGGGGAGACCCAGTACTTC,CASSQDGRAGETQYF
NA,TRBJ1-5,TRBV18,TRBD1,TGTGCCAGCTCACCGCGACAGGGGATTAGCAATCAGCCCCAGCATTTT,CASSPRQGISNQPQHF
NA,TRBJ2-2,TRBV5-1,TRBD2,TGCGCCAGCAGCACCGCACTAGCGGGAACCGGGGAGCTGTTTTTT,CASSTALAGTGELFF
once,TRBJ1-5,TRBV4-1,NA,TGCGCCAGCAGCCAAGATCAGGACAGAAATCAGCCCCAGCATTTT,CASSQDQDRNQPQHF
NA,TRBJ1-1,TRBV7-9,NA,TGTTCCAGCAGCCCTGTGGGGGCGAGAGGCACTGAAGCTTTCTTT,CSSSPVGARGTEAFF
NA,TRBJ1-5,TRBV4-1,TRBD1,TGCGCCAGCAGCCATGTCGTCAGGGGGTGGGGGCAGCCCCAGCATTTT,CASSHVVRGWGQPQHF
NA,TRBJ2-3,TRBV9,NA,TGTGCCAGCACTAGCCGTCCCTTCCGGGCAGATACGCAGTATTTT,CASTSRPFRADTQYF
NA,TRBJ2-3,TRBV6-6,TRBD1,TGTGCCAGCAGTTACGGACAGGGGGTAGGAGATACGCAGTATTTT,CASSYGQGVGDTQYF
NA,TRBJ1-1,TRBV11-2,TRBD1,TGTGCCAGCAGCTCCCGGGACAGCCCTGAAGCTTTCTTT,CASSSRDSPEAFF
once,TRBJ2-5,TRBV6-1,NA,TGTGCCAGCAGTGACAGGGGACAAGAGACCCAGTACTTC,CASSDRGQETQYF
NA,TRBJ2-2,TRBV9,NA,TGTGCCAGCAGCGCACAGGGTAGGAACACCGGGGAGCTGTTTTTT,CASSAQGRNTGELFF
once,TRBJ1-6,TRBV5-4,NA,TGTGCCAGCAGTATCAGGGGTAATTCACCCCTCCACTTT,CASSIRGNSPLHF
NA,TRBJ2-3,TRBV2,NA,TGTGCCAGCAGTACAGTCATCTCTAGCACAGATACGCAGTATTTT,CASSTVISSTDTQYF
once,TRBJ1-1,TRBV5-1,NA,TGCGCCAGCAGACTAACCGCAAACACTGAAGCTTTCTTT,CASRLTANTEAFF
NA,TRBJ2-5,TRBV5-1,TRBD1,TGCGCCAGCAGCTTGGGCGCGGACAGGGGTCCAGGGGAGACCCAGTACTTC,CASSLGADRGPGETQYF
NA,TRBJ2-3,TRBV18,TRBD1,TGTGCCAGCTCACAAACCGGGACAGGGCGGGGTACGCAGTATTTT,CASSQTGTGRGTQYF
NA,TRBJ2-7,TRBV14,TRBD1,TGTGCCAGCAGCCGAGCACCGGGACAGGGGAACTACGAGCAGTACTTC,CASSRAPGQGNYEQYF
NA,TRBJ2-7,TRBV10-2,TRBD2,TGCGCCAGCAGTGGGTCGGTGACTAGCGGGAGGTACGAGCAGTACTTC,CASSGSVTSGRYEQYF
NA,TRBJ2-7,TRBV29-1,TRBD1,TGCAGCGGGCTCGGGACAGAAGACGAGCAGTACTTC,CSGLGTEDEQYF
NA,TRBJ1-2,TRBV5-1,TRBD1,TGCGCCAGCGCCCGGGACAGGGATAACTATGGCTACACCTTC,CASARDRDNYGYTF
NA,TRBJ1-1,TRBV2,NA,TGTGCCAGCAGTGGGGGGGGGAGTCACACTGAAGCTTTCTTT,CASSGGGSHTEAFF
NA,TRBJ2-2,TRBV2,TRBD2,TGTGCCAGCAGTGAAGTAGGACTAGCTACCGGGGAGCTGTTTTTT,CASSEVGLATGELFF
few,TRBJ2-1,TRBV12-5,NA,TGTGCTAGTGGTTTGGGCACCCTAGGGGCGGCGGTCTACAATGAGCAGTTCTTC,CASGLGTLGAAVYNEQFF
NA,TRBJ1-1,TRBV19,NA,TGTGCCAGTAGTATAGGGTCAGGGCGTACCATGAACACTGAAGCTTTCTTT,CASSIGSGRTMNTEAFF
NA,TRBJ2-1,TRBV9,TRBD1,TGTGCCAGCAGCGTCGGGACAGCGTCCTACAATGAGCAGTTCTTC,CASSVGTASYNEQFF
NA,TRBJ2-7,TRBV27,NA,TGTGCCAGCAGCCTAGGGGGGGTAAAGTACTTC,CASSLGGVKYF
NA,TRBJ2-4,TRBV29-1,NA,TGCAGCGTTGGGCAAACGGGGAACATTCAGTACTTC,CSVGQTGNIQYF
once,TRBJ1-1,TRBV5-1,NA,TGCGCCAGCAGCTTGAATGCAGGGTCGGTAGGGAACACTGAAGCTTTCTTT,CASSLNAGSVGNTEAFF
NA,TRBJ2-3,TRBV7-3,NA,TGTGCCAGCAGCTTCGGACTCGCAGATACGCAGTATTTT,CASSFGLADTQYF
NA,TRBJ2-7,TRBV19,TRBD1,TGTGCCAGTAAAGGGGGACAGGGGGCTTACGAGCAGTACTTC,CASKGGQGAYEQYF
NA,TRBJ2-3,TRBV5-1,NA,TGCGCCAGCAGCCCTGTACAGGGTTGGACAGATACGCAGTATTTT,CASSPVQGWTDTQYF
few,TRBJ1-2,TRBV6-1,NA,TGTGCCAGCAGTGAAAGACGGGGAGGGGGTTATGGCTACACCTTC,CASSERRGGGYGYTF
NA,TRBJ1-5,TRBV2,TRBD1,TGTGCCAGCAGTGAAAGGACAGGGCAGCATTTT,CASSERTGQHF
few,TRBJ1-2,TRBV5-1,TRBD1,TGCGCCAGCAGCCTTCCGACAGGGGGGAACGCCTACACCTTC,CASSLPTGGNAYTF
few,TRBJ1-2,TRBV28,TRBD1,TGTGCCAGCACGACGGGACAGGGGTTTGTGGGCTACACCTTC,CASTTGQGFVGYTF